The sequence of this T cell receptor (beta chain) was determined in a study of control samples from healthy donors and cancer patients. Method: immunoSEQ multiplex PCR; TCRdb's copy keeps in-frame clones and lacks some. The sample records about 220,000 clones, roughly 94% being singletons. The CDR3 is made up of 12 amino acids. Germline V gene sequence: CDR1 MNHNY, CDR2 SVGAGI (reference sequence). V dropped 4 bases and J dropped 14; count of bases not matched to a gene: 10. The gene calls are TRBV6-6 and TRBJ1-2; 7 bases agree with TRBD1. This TCR came from a man aged 45-65 years in good health. Material for sequencing was blood. CDR3 DNA: TGTGCCAGCAGTTCCCGGACAGGCGAGGCGACCTTC. Its protein product is CASSSRTGEATF.